A selection of T cell receptor beta chains follows, all from one sample in a study of metastatic and nonmetastatic thyroid tumors. TCRdb reassembled clones from the PCR reads with MiXCR. The sample includes 9,900 or so clones, over 9.5% of them seen just once. The sample taken for sequencing was tumor tissue. The receptors derive from a female donor with papillary thyroid cancer or a benign thyroid nodule (not recorded which). Some clones in this sample may be carry-over from other donors' samples. Both conserved end residues are part of each CDR3. D genes are given only for firm matches. The size of a clone is reported for some rows only, either as once, few or many, or as a class for expanded clones.

V: TRBV5-4; J: TRBJ1-1; D: NA; size: few; CDR3: CASSSRTVMNTEAFF; DNA: TGTGCCAGCAGCTCCCGGACAGTCATGAACACTGAAGCTTTCTTT
V: TRBV4-2; J: TRBJ1-4; D: NA; size: many; CDR3: CASSQDVTTTNEKLFF; DNA: TGTGCCAGCAGCCAAGATGTGACTACAACTAATGAAAAACTGTTTTTT
V: TRBV27; J: TRBJ1-2; D: NA; size: NA; CDR3: CASKSHGQYGYTF; DNA: TGTGCCAGCAAATCGCACGGACAGTATGGCTACACCTTC
V: TRBV10-1; J: TRBJ2-1; D: NA; size: many; CDR3: CATSEKPKPSSYNEQFF; DNA: TGCGCCACCTCAGAGAAGCCCAAGCCCAGCTCCTACAATGAGCAGTTCTTC
V: TRBV24-1; J: TRBJ2-1; D: NA; size: medium-sized; CDR3: CATSDLQAGNEQFF; DNA: TGTGCCACCAGTGATTTGCAGGCCGGGAATGAGCAGTTCTTC
V: TRBV5-5; J: TRBJ2-1; D: NA; size: many; CDR3: CASSKGGGNNEQFF; DNA: TGTGCCAGCAGCAAAGGAGGGGGGAACAATGAGCAGTTCTTC
V: TRBV6-1; J: TRBJ2-1; D: NA; size: medium-sized; CDR3: CASSQEVESSYNEQFF; DNA: TGTGCCAGCAGCCAGGAGGTTGAGAGCTCCTACAATGAGCAGTTCTTC
V: TRBV20-1; J: TRBJ2-1; D: NA; size: NA; CDR3: CSARSEERFF; DNA: TGCAGTGCTAGAAGTGAGGAGCGGTTCTTC
V: TRBV5-1; J: TRBJ2-7; D: NA; size: medium-sized; CDR3: CASSLYPYEQYF; DNA: TGCGCCAGCAGCTTGTACCCCTACGAGCAGTACTTC
V: TRBV4-3; J: TRBJ2-3; D: TRBD2; size: once; CDR3: CASSPWGGGLSSTYTQYF; DNA: TGCGCCAGCAGCCCTTGGGGCGGGGGGCTTTCTAGCACATATACGCAGTATTTT
V: TRBV7-9; J: TRBJ2-5; D: NA; size: NA; CDR3: CASSPDLGETQYF; DNA: TGTGCCAGCAGCCCAGATCTGGGAGAGACCCAGTACTTC
V: TRBV5-4; J: TRBJ1-3; D: TRBD1; size: many; CDR3: CASSQQGGSGNTIYF; DNA: TGTGCCAGCAGCCAACAGGGGGGCTCTGGAAACACCATATATTTT